A single sample is the source of the 14 T cell receptor beta chains below, sequenced in a study of T cells in Graves' hyperthyroidism and ophthalmopathy. Amplification of TCR beta CDR3 regions used RNA as the template. RT-PCR in the first round (using the HTBI primer set) targeted the TCR CDR3. In TCRdb, the multiplex PCR reads were re-called with MiXCR into one record per CDR3 protein. The sample has under 350,000 distinct CDR3 sequences; around 23% are singletons. The material sequenced was blood. Receptors originate from a woman in her forties or fifties with Graves' hyperthyroidism.

This chain uses TRBV20-1 with TRBJ2-1; 10 nucleotides agree with TRBD2. From germline, CDR1 is DFQATT and CDR2 SNEGSKA (reference sequence). V shed 4 bases and J 4 bases; nucleotides not matched to a gene: 4. This CDR3 region has 14 residues. The CDR3 here is CSAKTSGPYNEQFF. The CDR3, as DNA: TGCAGTGCTAAGACTAGCGGGCCGTACAATGAGCAGTTCTTC.

The rearrangement joins TRBV12-3 or TRBV12-4 to TRBJ2-5; 11 nucleotides agree with TRBD2. V trimming: 2 bases; J trimming: 2 bases; junction bases outside the gene matches: 22. This CDR3 spans 22 amino acids. DNA of the CDR3: TGTGCCAGCAGTTTACGGAGGACAGGGTTGCGACTAGCGGGGATGGAACAAGAGACCCAGTACTTC. The encoded protein is CASSLRRTGLRLAGMEQETQYF.

This chain joins TRBV19 and TRBJ2-1; 9 bases are a match to TRBD2. Per germline, CDR1 LNHDA and CDR2 SQIVND (reference sequence). There are 17 residues in the CDR3. After removal of 2 bases from V and 3 bases from J, the junction contained 8 bases not matched to a gene. The CDR3 region is CASSINPAGGLYNEQFF. The CDR3 nucleotides read TGTGCCAGTAGTATAAATCCGGCGGGAGGGCTCTACAATGAGCAGTTCTTC.

This clonotype came up many times. The gene calls are TRBV10-3 and TRBJ2-1; D unresolved. The CDR3 extends over 12 amino acids. CDR1 and CDR2 from the germline V gene are ENHRY and SYGVKD. V was pared by 7 bases and J by 5 bases, with 9 bases between. This CDR3 reads CAITSYDNEQFF. CDR3 DNA sequence: TGTGCCATCACCAGCTACGACAATGAGCAGTTCTTC.

This clonotype was observed a few times. V and J are TRBV5-1 and TRBJ2-2, with 8 positions matching TRBD2. The junction had 6 bases not matched to a gene; V was cut back by 4 bases and J by 1 base. Germline V gene sequence: CDR1 SGHRS, CDR2 YFSETQ. CDR3 length equals 16 residues. CDR3 in amino acids: CASSKTSGKNTGELFF. The CDR3 DNA is TGCGCCAGCAGCAAAACTAGCGGAAAGAACACCGGGGAGCTGTTTTTT.

This clonotype was counted at least ten times. V is TRBV27 and J is TRBJ1-1; D is unresolved. The CDR3 is made up of 14 amino acids. CDR1 is MNHEY, CDR2 SMNVEV, per germline (reference sequence). V gave up 6 bases and J gave up 0 bases, with 11 bases separating them. CDR3 sequence (DNA): TGTGCCAGCAGCTTCCTTGGACTGAACACTGAAGCTTTCTTT. Translated, it gives CASSFLGLNTEAFF.

The chain has TRBV6-6 and TRBJ2-7; D is ambiguous. This CDR3 is 15 amino acids long. The V and J ends lost 2 bases and 3 bases respectively, with 14 bases between them. The germline gives CDR1 MNHNY, CDR2 SVGAGI (reference sequence). CDR3 residues: CASSYDGQQGYEQYF. CDR3 DNA sequence: TGTGCCAGCAGTTACGATGGGCAGCAAGGCTACGAGCAGTACTTC.

This clonotype was recorded many times. The V call is TRBV7-6, the J call TRBJ2-3; D remains ambiguous. Germline V lookup: CDR1 SGHVS, CDR2 FNYEAQ. Trimming pared 2 bases from V and 9 bases from J, leaving 12 bases between. The CDR3 is 13 residues long. The CDR3 spells CASSLQPDGTQYF. Written as DNA, the CDR3 is TGTGCCAGCAGCTTACAACCGGATGGGACGCAGTATTTT.

The chain joins TRBV7-9 to TRBJ1-2; a weak D match, TRBD1 (5 bases). V was clipped by 3 bases and J by 4 bases, with 12 bases between them. This CDR3 region has 14 residues. The germline V gene encodes CDR1 SEHNR and CDR2 FQNEAQ (reference sequence). The CDR3 sequence is CASSFGRATYGYTF. The CDR3, as DNA: TGTGCCAGCAGCTTCGGCAGGGCCACCTATGGCTACACCTTC.

The chain joins TRBV5-1 to TRBJ2-5; D unclear. Germline CDR1 is SGHRS and CDR2 is YFSETQ. The CDR3 length is 14 residues. Trimming took 5 bases from V and 1 from J, leaving 12 bases between them. In DNA, the CDR3 is TGCGCCAGCAGGGTTGGTCCGACCCAAGAGACCCAGTACTTC. Translation gives CASRVGPTQETQYF. The full variable domain, with the rest looked up from reference TRBV5-1 and TRBJ2-5, is KAGVTQTPRYLIKTRGQQVTLSCSPISGHRSVSWYQQTPGQGLQFLFEYFSETQRNKGNFPGRFSGRQFSNSRSEMNVSTLELGDSALYLCASRVGPTQETQYFGPGTRLLVL.

The chain has TRBV11-3 and TRBJ2-1, with 9 bases that match TRBD2. V was pared by 5 bases and J by 4 bases, with 18 bases of the junction left unmatched. This CDR3 has 19 residues. The V gene's germline CDR1 is SGHNT and CDR2 YENEEA. The CDR3 here is CASSLQGGAGTSTYNEQFF. The CDR3, as DNA: TGTGCCAGCAGCCTACAAGGGGGGGCCGGGACTAGCACATACAATGAGCAGTTCTTC. Drawing the rest from reference TRBV11-3 and TRBJ2-1, the complete variable domain is EAGVVQSPRYKIIEKKQPVAFWCNPISGHNTLYWYLQNLGQGPELLIRYENEEAVDDSQLPKDRFSAERLKGVDSTLKIQPAELGDSAVYLCASSLQGGAGTSTYNEQFFGPGTRLTVL.

This sequence joins TRBV11-2 and TRBJ1-1; 7 nucleotides line up with TRBD1. The length of the CDR3 is 15 residues. Trimming removed 2 bases from V and 0 bases from J; junction bases left unmatched: 3. Per germline, CDR1 SGHAT and CDR2 FQNNGV. The CDR3 region is CASSLQGGLNTEAFF. CDR3 nucleotides: TGTGCCAGCAGCTTACAGGGGGGGCTGAACACTGAAGCTTTCTTT.

This clonotype showed up many times. The chain joins TRBV18 to TRBJ1-1; 8 positions match TRBD1. V trimming: 4 bases; J trimming: 4 bases; junction bases outside the gene matches: 5. In germline, CDR1 is KGHSH, CDR2 LQKENI. The CDR3 is 14 amino acids. The DNA for the CDR3 is TGTGCCAGCTCACAGGCAGGGGGCTTCACTGAAGCTTTCTTT. Amino acids: CASSQAGGFTEAFF.

This clonotype was counted many times. The chain carries TRBV18 and TRBJ1-2; D not resolved. CDR3 length equals 14 residues. CDR1 is KGHSH and CDR2 is LQKENI in the germline V gene. The V and J ends lost 3 bases and 7 bases respectively, with 15 bases between them. The CDR3 protein is CASSPPVVGSGYTF. The CDR3, as DNA: TGTGCCAGCTCACCCCCCGTTGTCGGGTCTGGCTACACCTTC.